This paragraph reports one T cell receptor (beta chain). Its target is not known. The CDR3 sequence is 14 residues long. V dropped 4 bases and J dropped 5 bases, with 15 bases sitting between them. Germline loops: CDR1 SGHNT, CDR2 YYREEE (reference sequence). The data are from a study of cytomegalovirus exposure and HLA in healthy donors. Across the study: In terms of ancestry, the Caucasian-associated cluster contained about four fifths of the approximately 400 genotyped donors. Overall study results and limits: Later analysis associated a missense DCLRE1C variant with TCR beta V- and J-gene trimming.

Donors in the study were healthy people who gave bone marrow. Primers: 60 Vbeta forward and 13 Jbeta reverse. TCRdb's table, derived via immunoSEQ multiplex PCR, lists solely in-frame clones and lacks some. The table lists tens of thousands of clones, about 85% of them singletons. The rearrangement links TRBV5-4 to TRBJ1-2; weak D call: TRBD1 (6 bases). Input material: PBMCs. The receptor was derived from a girl aged 2-10 years in good health and CMV-seropositive. The CDR3 loop is CASSQATGQYGYTF. The DNA for the CDR3 is TGTGCCAGCAGCCAGGCGACAGGCCAATATGGCTACACCTTC. Full variable domain (outside the CDR3, taken from reference TRBV5-4 and TRBJ1-2): ETGVTQSPTHLIKTRGQQVTLRCSSQSGHNTVSWYQQALGQGPQFIFQYYREEENGRGNFPPRFSGLQFPNYSSELNVNALELDDSALYLCASSQATGQYGYTFGSGTRLTVV.